A selection of T cell receptor beta chains follows, all from one sample in a study of T cell repertoires in cytomegalovirus infection. No cognate antigen is known for these TCRs. Via MiXCR, TCRdb re-called the reads, giving one row per CDR3 protein. The sample lists some 800,000 distinct CDR3 sequences, 32% occurring once. The sequenced sample was cultured CD8+ T cells from PBMCs, obtained from culture after CMV antigen stimulation. These receptors were obtained from a human donor in good health (CMV status not recorded). Some clones in this sample may be carry-over from other donors' samples. CDR3s include the opening cysteine and the closing phenylalanine or tryptophan. D genes are given only for firm matches. Clone size is stated in some rows and not others, as once, few, many or a class when expanded.

cdr3_length,clone_size,j_call,d_call,v_call,cdr3_aa,cdr3_nt
12,few,TRBJ2-2,NA,TRBV7-9,CASTPGTRELFF,TGTGCCAGCACCCCAGGTACCAGGGAGCTGTTTTTT
15,few,TRBJ1-6,NA,TRBV10-3,CAISEKGGINSPLHF,TGTGCCATCAGTGAGAAAGGTGGGATTAATTCACCCCTCCACTTT
13,few,TRBJ1-1,NA,TRBV5-1,CASSFGGETEAFF,TGCGCCAGCAGCTTCGGAGGGGAAACTGAAGCTTTCTTT
18,NA,TRBJ2-4,TRBD2,TRBV7-9,CASSRRLAGDSAKNIQYF,TGTGCCAGCAGCCGCAGACTAGCGGGGGACTCAGCCAAAAACATTCAGTACTTC
14,NA,TRBJ2-3,NA,TRBV7-2,CVSSLAEFTDTQYF,TGTGTCAGCAGCTTAGCCGAGTTCACAGATACGCAGTATTTT
16,few,TRBJ2-4,NA,TRBV7-6,CASSFFQGADLNIQYF,TGTGCCAGCAGCTTCTTCCAGGGCGCAGACCTAAACATTCAGTACTTC
13,NA,TRBJ1-1,NA,TRBV27,CASSFPGQLEAFF,TGTGCCAGCAGTTTCCCCGGACAACTTGAAGCTTTCTTT
15,few,TRBJ2-5,TRBD1,TRBV28,CASSRTGGEGKTQYF,TGTGCCAGCAGCCGAACAGGGGGCGAGGGGAAGACCCAGTACTTC
13,few,TRBJ1-4,NA,TRBV9,CASSIGVGEKLFF,TGTGCCAGCAGCATCGGCGTGGGTGAAAAACTGTTTTTT
15,NA,TRBJ2-5,NA,TRBV12-3/TRBV12-4,CASSLGGRGKETQYF,TGTGCCAGCAGCCTAGGGGGAAGGGGAAAAGAGACCCAGTACTTC
14,NA,TRBJ1-4,NA,TRBV7-9,CASSHGGGSEKLFF,TGTGCCAGCAGCCATGGGGGGGGTAGTGAAAAACTGTTTTTT
16,few,TRBJ1-1,NA,TRBV7-9,CASSSRKEIMNTEAFF,TGTGCCAGCAGCTCAAGAAAGGAAATCATGAACACTGAAGCTTTCTTT
20,NA,TRBJ2-4,TRBD1,TRBV27,CASSPVLDGTGQLAKNIQYF,TGTGCCAGCAGTCCCGTACTGGACGGGACGGGACAGTTAGCCAAAAACATTCAGTACTTC
13,few,TRBJ2-7,NA,TRBV7-9,CASSLLTGYEQYF,TGTGCCAGCAGCTTACTCACAGGTTACGAGCAGTACTTC
15,NA,TRBJ1-1,NA,TRBV27,CASSFLTLRDTEAFF,TGTGCCAGCAGTTTCCTGACCCTTAGGGACACTGAAGCTTTCTTT
15,few,TRBJ1-2,TRBD1,TRBV7-9,CASSSGTGGAYGYTF,TGTGCCAGCAGCTCTGGGACAGGGGGTGCCTATGGCTACACCTTC
16,NA,TRBJ2-1,NA,TRBV5-4,CASSSSGTLKGYEQFF,TGTGCCAGCAGCTCCTCCGGGACCCTTAAGGGTTATGAGCAGTTCTTC
14,few,TRBJ1-2,NA,TRBV7-9,CASSPPRLNYGYTF,TGTGCCAGCAGCCCCCCACGGCTAAACTATGGCTACACCTTC